This TCR beta chain was found in a study of CD8 T cells in ankylosing spondylitis (dated by TCRdb to 2016 to 2017). Background on the whole study: To find TCR variants linked to disease, the study profiled T cell receptor beta repertoires in ankylosing spondylitis patients and healthy donors. The full study cohort comprised 25 ankylosing spondylitis patients and around 100 healthy donors. Peripheral blood was sampled, and synovial fluid was also collected from ankylosing spondylitis patients. On the study overall, not on this receptor specifically: The disease-linked clones were reported as significantly enriched in matched synovial fluid samples from ankylosing spondylitis patients. Blood from ankylosing spondylitis patients appeared to be characterized by a TCR beta motif composed of under ten highly homologous amino acid variants. Some TCR beta motif variants had previously been reported in synovial fluid and blood of reactive arthritis patients, which suggested common disease-initiation mechanisms. The disease-linked clones had a CD8+ phenotype and were found at relatively low frequencies in peripheral blood.

According to the germline V gene (reference sequence), CDR1 reads LGHDT and CDR2 reads YNNKEL. The CDR3 contains 15 residues, cysteine and phenylalanine counted. Of the read, only the CDR3 DNA is kept; its 45 bases are in frame from base 1. V sheds 11 bases and J sheds 1 base, leaving 19 bases between their ends. Sequencing took place on an Illumina HiSeq 2500. Quantitative 5'-RACE with molecular barcodes was the method used to prepare the TCR beta libraries. Regarding the original processing steps: A new computational method based on a probabilistic model of VDJ rearrangement was used to identify disease-linked TCR variants. Starting from the raw public reads, TCRdb applied fastp trimming at Q25, assembled clones with MiXCR and retained in-frame beta chains. Records with the same CDR3 protein are collapsed into one entry carrying the most frequent genes and DNA. The V and J calls and clone size come from TCRdb's table, not from the authors' own analysis. The sample profile shows under 85,000 distinct CDR3 sequences; roughly 5.2% of them were found once. The top ten hold around 2.2% of the sample.

For this clonotype: Its antigen is unknown. Since a much larger clone is just one base distant, this may be a read error.

The sequence is built from TRBV3-1 and TRBJ2-3, and the D gene may be TRBD2, 6 bases matching. The material sequenced was blood, either unsorted or a sorted T cell fraction (not recorded which). This receptor was obtained from a male donor with ankylosing spondylitis or in good health (not recorded which). The CDR3 is CACCPTSWGTDTQYF. The DNA reads as follows: TGTGCCTGCTGCCCCACTAGCTGGGGCACAGATACGCAGTATTTT.